This TCR beta chain was profiled in a study of Ad26.COV2.S vaccination and SARS-CoV-2 variants (dated by TCRdb to about 2021). The study in broad terms: Donors in the vaccine arm were drawn from COV1001, a multicentre, randomized, double-blind, placebo-controlled phase I-IIa trial testing Ad26.COV2.S in healthy adults. Dosing of Ad26.COV2.S was intramuscular, at either 5x10^10 or 1x10^11 viral particles, delivered as one shot or as two shots spaced 56 days apart. Sequencing of the TCRbeta repertoire served to evaluate the specificity and breadth of SARS-CoV-2-reactive T cell receptors following Ad26.COV2.S vaccination. The TCR-sequenced set comprised about 32 samples: around 20 Ad26.COV2.S vaccine recipients, 5 placebo recipients and 8 SARS-CoV-2 convalescent individuals. Trial participants were randomized into five groups of five: low-dose or high-dose Ad26.COV2.S given once or twice, or placebo on both occasions. Throughout the experiments and outcome assessment, investigators stayed blinded to trial group allocation. Results the study describes overall, beyond this receptor: After vaccination, spike-specific CD8+ and CD4+ T cell responses were reported to show substantial breadth. Vaccine and placebo recipients had similar non-spike TCR breadth, a finding consistent with the vaccine containing only spike. The study lacked the statistical power to compare responses across vaccine doses or regimens. Spike-specific TCR breadth was higher in Ad26.COV2.S recipients than in placebo recipients (P = 0.0014). The authors noted that total T cell responses may have been underestimated by the TCR breadth and depth analyses.

From the cysteine through the phenylalanine, the CDR3 covers 14 amino acids. Left in the record is the CDR3 DNA by itself, 42 bases read in frame from the first base. The germline V and J ends show losses of 8 bases and 1 base respectively, and no gene match explains 9 bases of the junction. CDR1 and CDR2 were assigned from the germline V gene (reference sequence) as GTSNPN and SVGIG. TCRbeta CDR3 regions were sequenced with the immunoSEQ Assay. After extraction, genomic DNA underwent amplification by bias-controlled multiplex PCR, followed by high-throughput sequencing. Regarding the original processing steps: To quantify the absolute abundance of every unique TCRbeta CDR3 region, sequences were collapsed and filtered. T cell fraction was estimated by normalizing TCRbeta template counts to usable DNA, with usable DNA measured through amplification of reference genes found in all nucleated cells. Repertoire TCRs were annotated as SARS-CoV-2-specific when V gene, CDR3 amino acid sequence and J gene were exactly matched to a known reactive TCR set. The reference SARS-CoV-2 TCR set came from MIRA and was filtered for enrichment in COVID-19-positive ImmuneCODE repertoires, removing public or cross-reactive TCRs. Drawing on the MIRA antigens, annotated TCRs were analysed further at the level of specific ORF or position within ORF. Depth was the summed frequency of annotated unique rearrangements, while breadth was defined as annotated unique rearrangements over total unique productive rearrangements. Two-sided Wilcoxon rank-sum tests were used to compare TCR breadth between groups. TCRdb limited this immuneACCESS table to in-frame rearrangements with V and J called. A share of clones is missing; checked studies link under half to unresolved V genes, and the rest is unexplained. V, J and clone size were drawn from that table, and D and trimming were deduced from the DNA. The sample yields approximately 450,000 clones; 90% were counted once. The ten most abundant clones make up approximately 12% of the sample.

Interpreted using the paper, the treatment or condition label stands for: 19 received Ad26.COV2.S at low or high dose, single or two shots; 5 received placebo; per-sample allocation not given. For vaccine and placebo recipients, repertoires were sequenced using samples collected on day 63 after the first injection. Cohort 1b enrolled 20 to 30 adults aged 18-55 years at a single site in Boston, USA, between 29 July and 7 August 2020. As a vaccine, Ad26.COV2.S was a replication-incompetent adenovirus type 26 vector that expressed a prefusion-stabilized SARS-CoV-2 spike protein derived from the original Wuhan strain. Of note for this clone: The specificity of this receptor is unknown. No much larger clonotype is one base removed from it; base qualities were not supplied.

The V and J genes are TRBV30 and TRBJ1-1; TRBD1 matches 8 bases in the middle. The source material was peripheral blood, sampled in a trial of Ad26.COV2.S vaccine versus placebo. The sequence came from a person between 18 and 60 years old who received the Ad26.COV2.S COVID-19 vaccine or a placebo. The CDR3 here reads CALFQGAGNTEAFF. In nucleotides, the sequence is TGTGCCCTCTTTCAGGGGGCAGGGAACACTGAAGCTTTCTTT. Reference TRBV30 and TRBJ1-1 genes cover what lies past the CDR3, so the full variable domain is SQTIHQWPATLVQPVGSPLSLECTVEGTSNPNLYWYRQAAGRGLQLLFYSVGIGQISSEVPQNLSASRPQDRQFILSSKKLLLSDSGFYLCALFQGAGNTEAFFGQGTRLTVV.